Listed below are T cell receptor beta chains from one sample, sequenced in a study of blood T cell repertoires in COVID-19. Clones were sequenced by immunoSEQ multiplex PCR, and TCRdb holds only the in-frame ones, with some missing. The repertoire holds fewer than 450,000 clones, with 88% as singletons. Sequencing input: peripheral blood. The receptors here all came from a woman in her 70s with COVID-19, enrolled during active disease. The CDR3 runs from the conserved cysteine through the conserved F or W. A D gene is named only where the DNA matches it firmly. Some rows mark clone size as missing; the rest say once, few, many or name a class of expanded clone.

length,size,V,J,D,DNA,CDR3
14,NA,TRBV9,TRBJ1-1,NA,TGTGCCAGCAGCGTAGCTAGCCAGAACACTGAAGCTTTCTTT,CASSVASQNTEAFF
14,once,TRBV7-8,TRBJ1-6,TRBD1,TGTGCCAGCAGCCCCGACAGGGGAGGTTCACCCCTCCACTTT,CASSPDRGGSPLHF
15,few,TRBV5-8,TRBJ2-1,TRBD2,TGTGCCAGCAGCTTGGGGAGCGGGGTGGATTATGAGCAGTTCTTC,CASSLGSGVDYEQFF
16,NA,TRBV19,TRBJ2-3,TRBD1,TGTGCCAGTAGTAAAAGACAGGGGACCCCCACAGATACGCAGTATTTT,CASSKRQGTPTDTQYF
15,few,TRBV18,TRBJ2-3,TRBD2,TGTGCCAGCTCACCCTACGGGGGGGGCACAGATACGCAGTATTTT,CASSPYGGGTDTQYF
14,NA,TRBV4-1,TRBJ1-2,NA,TGCGCCAGCAGTGAGGGAAGGGAGGGCTATGGCTACACCTTC,CASSEGREGYGYTF
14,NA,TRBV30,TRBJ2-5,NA,TGTGCCTGGAGTCCCGGGACTGCTGGAGAGACCCAGTACTTC,CAWSPGTAGETQYF
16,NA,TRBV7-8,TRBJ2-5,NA,TGTGCCAGCAGCGCAGAGCGTTTGGGTCCTCAAGAGACCCAGTACTTC,CASSAERLGPQETQYF
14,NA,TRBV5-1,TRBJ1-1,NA,TGCGCCAGCAGCTTGCGGCAGGAGAACACTGAAGCTTTCTTT,CASSLRQENTEAFF
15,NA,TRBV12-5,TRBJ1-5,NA,TGTGCTAGTGGTCCCGGGGGGGGAAGCAATCAGCCCCAGCATTTT,CASGPGGGSNQPQHF
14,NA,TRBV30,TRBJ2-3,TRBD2,TGTGCCTTTGGGGAAACTAGCGGCACAGATACGCAGTATTTT,CAFGETSGTDTQYF
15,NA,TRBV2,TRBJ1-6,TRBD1,TGTGCCAGCACCACGGGACAGCCATCTAATTCACCCCTCCACTTT,CASTTGQPSNSPLHF
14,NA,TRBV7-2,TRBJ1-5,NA,TGTGCCAGCAGCTTAGCGGAGGGATCAGGGCCCCAGCATTTT,CASSLAEGSGPQHF